The 15 T cell receptor beta chains presented below share a single source sample, sequenced in a study of blood T cell repertoires in COVID-19. TCRdb's table, derived via immunoSEQ multiplex PCR, lists solely in-frame clones and lacks some. The table includes fewer than 400,000 clones, 92% detected once. The sequenced material came from PBMCs or T cells enriched from blood (not recorded which). The receptors come from a woman aged 25 to 39 who had recovered from COVID-19.

The chain carries TRBV5-1 and TRBJ2-3; a possible D gene is TRBD2 (6 bases). The CDR3 covers 16 residues. Looked up from germline, CDR1 is SGHRS and CDR2 is YFSETQ. Trimming shortened V by 5 bases and J by 2 bases, and 18 bases separated the two germline ends. The CDR3 sequence is CASSSLAGRATDTQYF. CDR3 DNA sequence: TGCGCCAGCAGTTCGTTGGCGGGGCGGGCCACAGATACGCAGTATTTT.

The chain is built from TRBV27 and TRBJ1-1; D is uncertain. This CDR3 has 14 amino acids. The germline V and J ends were trimmed by 2 bases and 2 bases, with 9 bases remaining between them. Germline values: CDR1 MNHEY, CDR2 SMNVEV (reference sequence). The chain's CDR3 is CASSLRGHNTEAFF. In DNA, the CDR3 is TGTGCCAGCAGTTTACGTGGGCATAACACTGAAGCTTTCTTT.

V and J are TRBV19 and TRBJ1-3, with D maybe TRBD1 (6 bases). The CDR3 length is 14 residues. The germline CDR1 and CDR2 sequences are LNHDA and SQIVND (reference sequence). Trimming removed 5 bases at V and 0 bases at J, with 8 bases between. For the CDR3, the DNA is TGTGCCAGTAGTCGGGACAACTCTGGAAACACCATATATTTT. As protein: CASSRDNSGNTIYF.

V and J are TRBV19 and TRBJ2-5; maybe TRBD1 (6 bases). The V end was cut by 1 base, the J end by 2 bases, with 8 bases between. The germline V gene encodes CDR1 LNHDA and CDR2 SQIVND (reference sequence). This CDR3 is built from 14 residues. CDR3 in DNA: TGTGCCAGTAGTATAGGGGGGCCGCAAGAGACCCAGTACTTC. Protein sequence: CASSIGGPQETQYF.

The chain is built from TRBV18 and TRBJ1-3, with TRBD1 matching 9 bases. The length of the CDR3 is 16 residues. Germline CDR1 KGHSH, CDR2 LQKENI. The ends lost 0 bases at V and 2 bases at J; junction bases unmatched: 2. In DNA form, the CDR3 reads TGTGCCAGCTCACCACCCGGGACAGGGACTGGAAACACCATATATTTT. Its translation: CASSPPGTGTGNTIYF.

The sample holds one count of this clone. This sequence joins TRBV7-2 and TRBJ1-5; D is uncertain. The CDR3 is 14 residues long. Germline-derived CDR1 and CDR2 are SGHTA and FQGNSA. Trimming took off 2 bases at V and 7 bases at J, with 12 bases between the two ends. CDR3: CASSLRGVQQPQHF. The CDR3 DNA sequence: TGTGCCAGCAGCTTACGCGGGGTTCAACAGCCCCAGCATTTT.

The chain has TRBV7-2 and TRBJ2-6; D perhaps matches TRBD1 (6 bases). The V and J ends lost 1 base and 2 bases respectively, with 9 bases between them. Germline CDR1 is SGHTA and CDR2 is FQGNSA. This CDR3 spans 16 amino acids. The CDR3 is CASSLVSGAGANVLTF. Written as DNA, the CDR3 is TGTGCCAGCAGCTTAGTCTCAGGGGCTGGGGCCAACGTCCTGACTTTC.

This clone was seen a few times. The chain uses TRBV5-4 and TRBJ2-1; the D gene is possibly TRBD1 (6 bases). Trimming pared 3 bases from V and 4 bases from J, leaving 8 bases between. CDR3 length: 13 residues. From germline, CDR1 is SGHNT and CDR2 YYREEE (reference sequence). CDR3 nucleotide sequence: TGTGCCAGCAGCTCGGACAGATACAATGAGCAGTTCTTC. This gives the protein CASSSDRYNEQFF.

This chain links TRBV24-1 with TRBJ1-5; 9 bases fit TRBD1. After removal of 4 bases from V and 7 bases from J, the junction contained 4 bases not matched to a gene. From germline, CDR1 is KGHDR and CDR2 SFDVKD. The CDR3 covers 14 residues. The CDR3 DNA reads TGTGCCACCAGTGACACAGGGGGCGGGCAGCCCCAGCATTTT. It yields the protein CATSDTGGGQPQHF.

The rearrangement uses TRBV12-3 or TRBV12-4 and TRBJ1-2, with D unclear. The CDR3 has 13 residues. V was shortened by 5 bases and J by 8 bases, with 15 bases between the two germline ends. The CDR3 loop reads CASSTRLASGYTF. The CDR3 coding sequence is TGTGCCAGCAGTACCAGACTGGCCTCGGGCTACACCTTC.

This clone was seen only a few times. The chain recombines TRBV5-8 with TRBJ2-1, with D possibly TRBD2 on 6 matching bases. Per the germline V gene, CDR1 is SGHTS and CDR2 is YDEGEE. This CDR3 spans 15 amino acids. V was pared by 5 bases and J by 0 bases, with 12 bases between. The CDR3 DNA is TGTGCCAGCAGTTATGAGGGAGGCTCCTACAATGAGCAGTTCTTC. It encodes CASSYEGGSYNEQFF.

This chain uses TRBV19 with TRBJ1-1, with TRBD1 matching over 7 bases. The germline CDR1 and CDR2 sequences are LNHDA and SQIVND (reference sequence). V lost 5 bases to trimming and J lost 6 bases; unmatched junction nucleotides: 6. The CDR3 covers 13 residues. The CDR3 sequence is CASSSDRAAEAFF. In DNA form, the CDR3 reads TGTGCCAGTAGTTCAGACAGGGCAGCTGAAGCTTTCTTT.

The chain recombines TRBV28 with TRBJ1-3, with no clear D. The CDR3 runs to 14 residues. Germline CDR1 and CDR2: MDHEN and SYDVKM. V dropped 6 bases and J dropped 3 bases, with 12 bases sitting between them. CDR3 amino acids: CASSPLVDGNTIYF. For the CDR3, the DNA is TGTGCCAGCAGCCCATTAGTCGATGGAAACACCATATATTTT.

J is TRBJ1-1 and V is TRBV6-5, with D unclear. This CDR3 is built from 13 residues. The V and J ends lost 4 bases and 3 bases respectively, with 9 bases between them. CDR1 is MNHEY and CDR2 is SVGAGI in the germline V gene. This CDR3 is CASSWEADTEAFF. The CDR3 DNA is TGTGCCAGCAGTTGGGAGGCGGACACTGAAGCTTTCTTT.

This clone was observed a single time. The chain is built from TRBV21-1 and TRBJ2-7; no DNA check was done on the table's D call, TRBD2. TRBV21-1 is listed as a pseudogene. The CDR3 is 16 amino acids. The CDR3, as DNA: TGTGCCAGCAGCAAAGAGCAGGGAGGTGGATACTACGAGCAGTACTTC. It translates to CASSKEQGGGYYEQYF.